This T cell receptor (beta chain) was identified in a study of blood T cell repertoires in COVID-19. Across the whole study: Samples representing acute and convalescent COVID-19 were sourced from the United States, Italy and Spain. Nucleic acid was either cDNA or gDNA, and it came from T cells, B-cell-depleted T cells, or PBMCs.

Germline V CDR1 and CDR2: SGHRS, YFSETQ. This CDR3 contains 15 residues. Deletions cut 0 bases from V and 0 bases from J, with 7 bases between. As handled by the study authors: From reference gene primer amplification, estimates of nucleated cell counts were derived. The method was immunoSEQ multiplex PCR; TCRdb's version includes in-frame clones alone and lacks a portion of them. The V and J calls and clone size are taken from that table; D and trimming were inferred from the DNA. The sample yields 250,000 or so clones, about 88% seen once. Sequenced sample: peripheral blood. The chain combines TRBV5-1 with TRBJ1-3; perhaps TRBD1 as D (5 bases). This clonotype was obtained from a woman aged 40 to 55 who had recovered from COVID-19. CDR3 DNA sequence: TGCGCCAGCAGCTTGGGACAGAGCTCTGGAAACACCATATATTTT. Its translation is CASSLGQSSGNTIYF.